This T cell receptor (beta chain) emerged from a study of vaccination effects on CD4 cells after COVID-19. Concerning this clone: The antigen is unknown.

Cultured cells yielded isolated CD4+ T cells after less than 11 days. V shed 1 base and J shed 2 bases, with 11 bases lying between them. CDR3 length: 15 residues. The assay was immunoSEQ multiplex PCR, and TCRdb's table has in-frame clones only and misses some. This sample has tens of thousands of clones, with 70% to 80% found just once. This specimen consisted of CD4+ T cells from PBMCs cultured without peptide, obtained before COVID-19 vaccination. This chain joins TRBV5-3 and TRBJ2-3; D gene uncertain. TRBV5-3 is treated as an ORF (open reading frame) with a function not yet certain. The TCR sequence derives from a human donor who had a prior SARS-CoV-2 infection. CDR3 in DNA: TGTGCCAGAAGCTTGAACCGCTGGGACACAGATACGCAGTATTTT. This translates into CARSLNRWDTDTQYF.